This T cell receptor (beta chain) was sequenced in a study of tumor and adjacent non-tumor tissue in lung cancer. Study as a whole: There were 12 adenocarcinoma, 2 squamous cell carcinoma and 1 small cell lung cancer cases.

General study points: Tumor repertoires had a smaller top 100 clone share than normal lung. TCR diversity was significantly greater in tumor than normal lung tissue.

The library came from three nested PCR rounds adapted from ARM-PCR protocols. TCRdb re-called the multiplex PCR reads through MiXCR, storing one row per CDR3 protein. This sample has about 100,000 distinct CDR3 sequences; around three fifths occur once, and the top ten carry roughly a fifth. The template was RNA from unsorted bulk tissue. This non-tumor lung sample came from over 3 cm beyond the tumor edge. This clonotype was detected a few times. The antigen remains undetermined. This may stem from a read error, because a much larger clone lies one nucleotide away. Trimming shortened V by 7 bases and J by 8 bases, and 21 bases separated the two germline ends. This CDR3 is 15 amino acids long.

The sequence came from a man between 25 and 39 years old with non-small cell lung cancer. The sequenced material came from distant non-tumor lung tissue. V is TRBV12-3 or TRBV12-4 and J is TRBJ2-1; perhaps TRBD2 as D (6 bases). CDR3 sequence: CASTQGGGNYDEQFF. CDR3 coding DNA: TGTGCCAGCACCCAAGGAGGCGGGAATTACGATGAGCAGTTCTTC.